What follows describes a single T cell receptor (beta chain). Under the authors' procedure: Reference gene primer amplification gave estimated nucleated cell counts. The table came from immunoSEQ multiplex PCR; TCRdb's copy has only in-frame clones and leaves some out. That table is the source of V, J and clone size, and D and trimming were worked out from the DNA. The sample has under 350,000 clones, roughly nine tenths seen once; the top ten hold approximately 2.5%. The data originate from a study of blood T cell repertoires in COVID-19. Study details: PBMCs, B-cell-depleted T cells, or T cells were the source of the cDNA or gDNA that made up the material.

J was trimmed by 5 bases and V by 4 bases; bases with no gene match: 10. Germline CDR1 SGHRS, CDR2 YFSETQ. This CDR3 is built from 16 residues. The specimen sequenced was PBMCs or T cells enriched from blood (not recorded which). The chain combines TRBV5-1 with TRBJ1-1; 11 bases align to TRBD1. This TCR was recovered from a man aged 55 to 69 who had recovered from COVID-19. The CDR3 coding sequence is TGCGCCAGCAGCCCCGGACAGGGGGCGCGGGGTACTGAAGCTTTCTTT. This gives the protein CASSPGQGARGTEAFF.